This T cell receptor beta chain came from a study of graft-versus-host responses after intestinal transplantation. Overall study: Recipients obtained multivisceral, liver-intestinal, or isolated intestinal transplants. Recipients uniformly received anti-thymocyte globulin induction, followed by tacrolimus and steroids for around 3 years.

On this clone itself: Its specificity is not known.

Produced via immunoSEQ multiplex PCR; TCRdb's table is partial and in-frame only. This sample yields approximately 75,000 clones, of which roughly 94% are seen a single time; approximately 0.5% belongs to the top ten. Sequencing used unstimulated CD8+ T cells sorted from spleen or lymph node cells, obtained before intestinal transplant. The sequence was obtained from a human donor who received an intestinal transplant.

The CDR3: CASTRGTATPTYGYTF. The CDR3 nucleotides read TGTGCCAGCACGAGGGGGACAGCAACTCCGACTTATGGCTACACCTTC. The V and J genes are TRBV9 and TRBJ1-2, with TRBD1 matching over 7 bases. Per germline, CDR1 SGDLS and CDR2 YYNGEE. Unmatched junction bases numbered 16, after V lost 6 bases and J lost 5 bases. CDR3 length: 16 amino acids.